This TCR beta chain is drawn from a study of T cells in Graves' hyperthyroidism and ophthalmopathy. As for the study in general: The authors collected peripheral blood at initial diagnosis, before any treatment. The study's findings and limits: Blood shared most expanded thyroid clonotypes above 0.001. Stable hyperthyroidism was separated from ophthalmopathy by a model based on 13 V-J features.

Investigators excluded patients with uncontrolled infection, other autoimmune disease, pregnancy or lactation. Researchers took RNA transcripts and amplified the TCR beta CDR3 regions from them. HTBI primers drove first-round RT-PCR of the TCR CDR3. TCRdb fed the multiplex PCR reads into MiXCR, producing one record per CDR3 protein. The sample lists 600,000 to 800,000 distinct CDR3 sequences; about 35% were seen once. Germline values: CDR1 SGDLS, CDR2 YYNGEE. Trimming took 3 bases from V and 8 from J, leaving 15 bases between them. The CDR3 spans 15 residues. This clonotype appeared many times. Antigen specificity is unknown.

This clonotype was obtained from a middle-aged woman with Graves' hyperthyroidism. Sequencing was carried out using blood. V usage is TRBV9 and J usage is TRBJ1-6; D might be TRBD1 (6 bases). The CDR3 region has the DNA TGTGCCAGCAGCGCGACAGGACTGGGCTATTCACCCCTCCACTTT. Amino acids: CASSATGLGYSPLHF. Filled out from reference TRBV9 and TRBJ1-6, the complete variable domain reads DSGVTQTPKHLITATGQRVTLRCSPRSGDLSVYWYQQSLDQGLQFLIQYYNGEERAKGNILERFSAQQFPDLHSELNLSSLELGDSALYFCASSATGLGYSPLHFGNGTRLTVT.